A single T cell receptor beta chain is shown here with its context. Vbeta (60) and Jbeta (13) primers were used in the PCR. Clones were read by immunoSEQ multiplex PCR, and TCRdb kept only the in-frame ones, dropping some. The sample includes more than 100,000 clones, roughly 78% of them seen just once. The source of the sample is a study of cytomegalovirus exposure and HLA in healthy donors. Study as a whole: One earlier analysis, a look at about 179 million T cells, found some 110 million unique TCR beta sequences.

The CDR3 is made up of 14 amino acids. Trimming removed 2 bases from V and 2 bases from J, with 10 bases in between. Germline loops: CDR1 MNHNY, CDR2 SVGAGI (reference sequence). Sample: PBMCs. The chain recombines TRBV6-6 with TRBJ2-7; D ambiguous. The receptor's source is a woman aged 25 to 39 in good health and CMV-seropositive. CDR3 nucleotides: TGTGCCAGCAGTTACGATAGAGGCACCTACGAGCAGTACTTC. This translates into CASSYDRGTYEQYF.